The clone carrying this T cell receptor beta chain was observed at least ten times. Attachment of unique molecular identifiers to individual cDNA molecules was performed. TCRdb processed the 5' RACE reads anew with MiXCR; each CDR3 protein has one entry. Of tens of thousands of distinct CDR3 sequences listed, 4% were seen once; the top ten hold over 3%. Looked up from germline, CDR1 is SGHVS and CDR2 is FNYEAQ. The CDR3 loop spans 13 amino acids. Trimming took 6 bases from V and 6 from J, leaving 11 bases between them. This specimen belongs to a study of early T cells in non-severe SARS-CoV-2 infection. As for the study in general: It was bulk RNA from unsorted whole blood that was sequenced, and the chains were unpaired.

This receptor was taken from an adult who was a healthcare worker with PCR-confirmed SARS-CoV-2 infection or an uninfected control (not recorded which). V gene TRBV7-6 combines with J gene TRBJ2-2; D gene ambiguous. The sample consisted of whole blood. The CDR3 sequence is CASRTPGAGELFF. DNA for the CDR3: TGTGCCAGCAGGACACCTGGGGCCGGGGAGCTGTTTTTT.